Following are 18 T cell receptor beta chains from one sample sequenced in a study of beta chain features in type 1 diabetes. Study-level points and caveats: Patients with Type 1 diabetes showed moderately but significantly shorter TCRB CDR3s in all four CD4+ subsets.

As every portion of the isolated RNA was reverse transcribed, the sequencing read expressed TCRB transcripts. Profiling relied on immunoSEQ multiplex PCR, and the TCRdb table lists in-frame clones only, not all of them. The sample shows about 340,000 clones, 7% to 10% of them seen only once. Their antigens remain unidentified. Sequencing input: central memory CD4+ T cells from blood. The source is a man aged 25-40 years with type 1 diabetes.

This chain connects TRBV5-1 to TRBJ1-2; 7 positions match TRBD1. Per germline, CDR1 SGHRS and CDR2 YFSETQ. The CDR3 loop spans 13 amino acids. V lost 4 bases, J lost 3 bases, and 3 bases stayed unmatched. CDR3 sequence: CASSQGQYYGYTF. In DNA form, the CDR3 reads TGCGCCAGCAGCCAGGGACAGTACTATGGCTACACCTTC.

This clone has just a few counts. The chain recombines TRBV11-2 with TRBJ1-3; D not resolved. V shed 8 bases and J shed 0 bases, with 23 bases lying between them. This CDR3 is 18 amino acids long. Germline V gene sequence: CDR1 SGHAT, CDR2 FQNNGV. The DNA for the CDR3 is TGTGCCAGCTCCGGACTCCTGAACAACCCCCCCTCTGGAAACACCATATATTTT. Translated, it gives CASSGLLNNPPSGNTIYF.

This chain's CDR3 is CASLVLEGTDTQYF. Written as DNA, the CDR3 is TGTGCCAGCTTAGTTCTAGAAGGCACAGATACGCAGTATTTT. The V and J genes are TRBV2 and TRBJ2-3; D is ambiguous. Germline V gene sequence: CDR1 SNHLY, CDR2 FYNNEI. The V end was cut by 8 bases, the J end by 1 base, with 13 bases between. The CDR3 runs 14 residues.

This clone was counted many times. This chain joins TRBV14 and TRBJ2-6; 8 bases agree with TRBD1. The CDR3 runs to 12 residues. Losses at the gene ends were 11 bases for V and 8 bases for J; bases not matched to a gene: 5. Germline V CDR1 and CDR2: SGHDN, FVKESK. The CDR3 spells CAVQGATNVLTF. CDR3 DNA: TGTGCCGTGCAGGGGGCGACCAACGTCCTGACTTTC.

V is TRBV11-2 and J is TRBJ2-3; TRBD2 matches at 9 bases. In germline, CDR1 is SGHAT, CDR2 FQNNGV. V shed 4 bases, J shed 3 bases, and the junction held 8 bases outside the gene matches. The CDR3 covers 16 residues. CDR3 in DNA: TGTGCCAGCAGCTCCCAGCGGGGGGCGGGGACAGATACGCAGTATTTT. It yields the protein CASSSQRGAGTDTQYF.

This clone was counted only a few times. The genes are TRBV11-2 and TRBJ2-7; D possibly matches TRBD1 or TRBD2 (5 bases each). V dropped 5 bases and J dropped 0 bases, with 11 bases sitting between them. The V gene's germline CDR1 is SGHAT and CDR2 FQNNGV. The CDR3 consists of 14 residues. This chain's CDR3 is CASSQRGSSYEQYF. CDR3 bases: TGTGCCAGCAGCCAGAGGGGTAGCTCCTACGAGCAGTACTTC.

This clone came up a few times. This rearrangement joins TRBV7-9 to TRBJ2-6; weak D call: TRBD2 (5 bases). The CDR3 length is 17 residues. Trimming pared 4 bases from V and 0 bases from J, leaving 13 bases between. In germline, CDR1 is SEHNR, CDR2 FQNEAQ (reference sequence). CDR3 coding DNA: TGTGCCAGCAGCTCCGGGCGGGCAAGCTCTGGGGCCAACGTCCTGACTTTC. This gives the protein CASSSGRASSGANVLTF. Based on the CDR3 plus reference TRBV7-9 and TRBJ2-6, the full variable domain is DTGVSQNPRHKITKRGQNVTFRCDPISEHNRLYWYRQTLGQGPEFLTYFQNEAQLEKSRLLSDRFSAERPKGSFSTLEIQRTEQGDSAMYLCASSSGRASSGANVLTFGAGSRLTVL.

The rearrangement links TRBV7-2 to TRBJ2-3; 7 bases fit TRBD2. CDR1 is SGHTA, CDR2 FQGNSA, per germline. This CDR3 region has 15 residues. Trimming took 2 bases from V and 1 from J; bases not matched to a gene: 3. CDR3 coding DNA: TGTGCCAGCAGCTTATCCCTAGCGGGCACAGATACGCAGTATTTT. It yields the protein CASSLSLAGTDTQYF.

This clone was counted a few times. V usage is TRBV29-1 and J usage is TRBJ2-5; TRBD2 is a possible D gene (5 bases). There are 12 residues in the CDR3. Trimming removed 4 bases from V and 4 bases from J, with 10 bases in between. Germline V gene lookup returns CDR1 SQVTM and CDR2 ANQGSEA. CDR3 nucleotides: TGCAGCGTTGGACCGAGCGGAGAGACCCAGTACTTC. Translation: CSVGPSGETQYF.

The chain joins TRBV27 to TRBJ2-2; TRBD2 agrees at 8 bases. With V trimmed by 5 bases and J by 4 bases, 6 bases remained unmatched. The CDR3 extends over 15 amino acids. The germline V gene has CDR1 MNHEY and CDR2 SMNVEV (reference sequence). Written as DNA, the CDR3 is TGTGCCAGCAGTAAAGCGAGCGGGGGCACCGGGGAGCTGTTTTTT. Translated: CASSKASGGTGELFF.

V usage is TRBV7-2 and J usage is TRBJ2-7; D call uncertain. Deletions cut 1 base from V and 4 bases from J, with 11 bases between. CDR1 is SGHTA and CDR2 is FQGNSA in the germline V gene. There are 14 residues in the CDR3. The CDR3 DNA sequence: TGTGCCAGCAGCTTAGACAGTGCAAAATACGAGCAGTACTTC. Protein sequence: CASSLDSAKYEQYF.

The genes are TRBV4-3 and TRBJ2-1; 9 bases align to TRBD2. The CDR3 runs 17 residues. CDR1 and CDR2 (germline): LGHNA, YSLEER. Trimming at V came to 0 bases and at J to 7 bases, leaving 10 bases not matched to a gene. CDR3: CASSQDLAGGVLNEQFF. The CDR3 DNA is TGCGCCAGCAGCCAAGATCTGGCGGGGGGGGTTTTGAATGAGCAGTTCTTC.

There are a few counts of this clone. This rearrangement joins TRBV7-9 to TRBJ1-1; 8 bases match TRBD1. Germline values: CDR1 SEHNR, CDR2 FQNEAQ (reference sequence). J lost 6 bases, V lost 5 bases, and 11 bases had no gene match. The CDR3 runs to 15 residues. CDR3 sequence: CASSIQGANGAEAFF. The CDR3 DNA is TGTGCCAGCAGCATCCAGGGGGCGAATGGGGCTGAAGCTTTCTTT. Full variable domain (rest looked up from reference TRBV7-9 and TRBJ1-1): DTGVSQNPRHKITKRGQNVTFRCDPISEHNRLYWYRQTLGQGPEFLTYFQNEAQLEKSRLLSDRFSAERPKGSFSTLEIQRTEQGDSAMYLCASSIQGANGAEAFFGQGTRLTVV.

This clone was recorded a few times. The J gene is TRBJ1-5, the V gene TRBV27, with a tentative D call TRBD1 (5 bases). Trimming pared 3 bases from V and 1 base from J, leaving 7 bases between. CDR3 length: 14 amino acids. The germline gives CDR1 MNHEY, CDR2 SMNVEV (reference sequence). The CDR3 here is CASSFGGSNQPQHF. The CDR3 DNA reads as TGTGCCAGCAGTTTTGGGGGGAGCAATCAGCCCCAGCATTTT.

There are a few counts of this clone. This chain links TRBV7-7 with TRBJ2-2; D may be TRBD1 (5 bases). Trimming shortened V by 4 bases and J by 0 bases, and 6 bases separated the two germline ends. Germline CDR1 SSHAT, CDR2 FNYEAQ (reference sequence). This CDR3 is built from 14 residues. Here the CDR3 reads CASSSTANTGELFF. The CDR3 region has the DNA TGTGCCAGCAGCTCGACAGCGAACACCGGGGAGCTGTTTTTT.

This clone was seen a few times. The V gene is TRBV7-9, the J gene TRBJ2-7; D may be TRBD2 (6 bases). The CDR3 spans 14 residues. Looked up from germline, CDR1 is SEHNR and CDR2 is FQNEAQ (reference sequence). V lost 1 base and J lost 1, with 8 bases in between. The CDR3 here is CASSLGAGSYEQYF. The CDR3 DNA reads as TGTGCCAGCAGCTTAGGGGCGGGATCCTACGAGCAGTACTTC.

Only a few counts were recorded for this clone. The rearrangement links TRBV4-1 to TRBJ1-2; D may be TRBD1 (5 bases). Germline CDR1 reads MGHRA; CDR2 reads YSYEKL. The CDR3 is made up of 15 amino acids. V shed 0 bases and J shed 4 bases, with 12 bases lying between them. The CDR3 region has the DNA TGCGCCAGCAGCCAAGATGGGGCGAGAAGCTATGGCTACACCTTC. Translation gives CASSQDGARSYGYTF.

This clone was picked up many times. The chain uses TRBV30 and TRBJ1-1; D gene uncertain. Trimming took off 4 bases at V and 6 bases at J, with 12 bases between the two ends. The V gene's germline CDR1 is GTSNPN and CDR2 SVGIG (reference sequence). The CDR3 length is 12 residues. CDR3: CAWTETWSEAFF. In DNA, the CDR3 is TGTGCCTGGACCGAGACTTGGTCTGAAGCTTTCTTT.